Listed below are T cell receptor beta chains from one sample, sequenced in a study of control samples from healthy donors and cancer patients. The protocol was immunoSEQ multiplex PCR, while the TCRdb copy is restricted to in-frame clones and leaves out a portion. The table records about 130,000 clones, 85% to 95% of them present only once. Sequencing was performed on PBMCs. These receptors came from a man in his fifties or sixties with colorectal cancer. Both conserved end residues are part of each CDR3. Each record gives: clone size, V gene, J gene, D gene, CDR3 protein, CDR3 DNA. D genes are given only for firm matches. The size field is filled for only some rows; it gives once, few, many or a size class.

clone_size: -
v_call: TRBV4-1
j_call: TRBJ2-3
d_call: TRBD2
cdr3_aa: CASSPLRAGLEVDTQYF
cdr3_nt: TGCGCCAGCAGTCCCCTCCGGGCGGGACTAGAGGTAGATACGCAGTATTTT

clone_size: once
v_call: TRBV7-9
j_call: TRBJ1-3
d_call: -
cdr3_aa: CASRQGVSGNTIYF
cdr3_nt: TGTGCCAGCAGGCAGGGTGTCTCTGGAAACACCATATATTTT

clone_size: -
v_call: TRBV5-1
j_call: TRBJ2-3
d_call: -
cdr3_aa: CASSPNGDSGYF
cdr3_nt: TGCGCCAGCAGCCCGAACGGAGATTCGGGGTATTTT

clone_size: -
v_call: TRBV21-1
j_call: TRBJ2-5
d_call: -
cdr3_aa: CASSPRDCHFIPEETQYF
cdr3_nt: TGTGCCAGCAGCCCCCGGGACTGCCATTTCATCCCCGAAGAGACCCAGTACTTC

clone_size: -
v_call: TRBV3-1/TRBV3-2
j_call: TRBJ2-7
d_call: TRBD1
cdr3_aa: CASSPGTGPYEQYF
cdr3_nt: TGTGCCAGCAGCCCCGGGACAGGGCCCTACGAGCAGTACTTC

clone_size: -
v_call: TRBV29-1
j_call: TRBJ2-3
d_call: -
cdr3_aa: CSVEEGADTQYF
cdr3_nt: TGCAGCGTTGAAGAAGGGGCAGATACGCAGTATTTT

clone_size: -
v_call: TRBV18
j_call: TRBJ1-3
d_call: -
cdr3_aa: CASSPGHSGNTIYF
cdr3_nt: TGTGCCAGCTCACCCGGACACTCTGGAAACACCATATATTTT

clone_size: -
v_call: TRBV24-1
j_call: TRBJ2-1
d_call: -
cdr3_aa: CATSDLIAQFF
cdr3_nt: TGTGCCACCAGTGATTTGATCGCGCAGTTCTTC

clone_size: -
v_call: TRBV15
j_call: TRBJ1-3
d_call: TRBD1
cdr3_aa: CATSRFSGTGSGNTIYF
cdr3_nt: TGTGCCACCAGCAGGTTTTCCGGGACAGGGTCTGGAAACACCATATATTTT

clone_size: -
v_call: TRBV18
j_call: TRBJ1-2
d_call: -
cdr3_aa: CASSPQGLRSYGYTF
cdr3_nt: TGTGCCAGCTCACCACAGGGACTCCGCTCCTATGGCTACACCTTC

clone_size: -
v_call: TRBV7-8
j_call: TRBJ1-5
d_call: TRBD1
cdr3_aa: CASSLWGTGLNQPQHF
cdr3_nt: TGTGCCAGCAGCTTGTGGGGGACAGGGCTAAATCAGCCCCAGCATTTT

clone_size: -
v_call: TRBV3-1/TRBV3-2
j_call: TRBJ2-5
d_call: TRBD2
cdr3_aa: CASSQDSGVGRGETQYF
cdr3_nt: TGTGCCAGCAGCCAAGATTCCGGCGTTGGGAGGGGAGAGACCCAGTACTTC

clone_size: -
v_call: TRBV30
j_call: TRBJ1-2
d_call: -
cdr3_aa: CAFTGLANYGYTF
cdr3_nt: TGTGCCTTCACAGGGCTAGCTAACTATGGCTACACCTTC

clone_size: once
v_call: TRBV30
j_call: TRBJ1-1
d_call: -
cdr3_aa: CAWRMNTEAFF
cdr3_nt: TGTGCCTGGAGAATGAACACTGAAGCTTTCTTT

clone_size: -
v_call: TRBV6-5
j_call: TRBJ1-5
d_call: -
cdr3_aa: CASSPGAYNQPQHF
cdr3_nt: TGTGCCAGCAGTCCCGGGGCATATAATCAGCCCCAGCATTTT

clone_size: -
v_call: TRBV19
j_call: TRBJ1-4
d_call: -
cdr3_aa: CASSTGRPNEKLFF
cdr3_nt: TGTGCCAGTAGTACCGGACGGCCTAATGAAAAACTGTTTTTT

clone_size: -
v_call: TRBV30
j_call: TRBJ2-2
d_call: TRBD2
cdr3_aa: CAWSISRTSGGHTGELFF
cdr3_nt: TGTGCCTGGAGTATCTCTCGGACTAGCGGGGGCCACACCGGGGAGCTGTTTTTT